The entry that follows covers one TCR beta chain sequence. The data were obtained in a study of blood T cells in healthy people across ages. Primers used in a second PCR of about 7 to 12 cycles were a sample-barcoded 5' primer and a J-beta primer mix. TCRdb reanalysed the 5' RACE reads using MiXCR and keeps one entry per CDR3 protein. Among hundreds of thousands of distinct CDR3 sequences, about 54% were seen once, and the ten largest hold 30% to 45%. The CDR3 length is 15 residues. CDR1 is SGHAT, CDR2 FQNNGV, per germline. Donors were systemically healthy Caucasian individuals from Russia aged roughly 6 to 90 years.

The sample taken for sequencing was blood. The rearrangement links TRBV11-2 to TRBJ2-5; D is tentatively TRBD1 or TRBD2 (5 bases each). The DNA end favors TRBJ2-7, so the J call may be wrong. The TCR comes from a man in his 60s in good health. The CDR3 sequence: CASSFLQEARYEQYF. The CDR3 DNA follows: TGTGCCAGCAGCTTTTTACAGGAGGCACGTTACGAGCAGTACTTC.